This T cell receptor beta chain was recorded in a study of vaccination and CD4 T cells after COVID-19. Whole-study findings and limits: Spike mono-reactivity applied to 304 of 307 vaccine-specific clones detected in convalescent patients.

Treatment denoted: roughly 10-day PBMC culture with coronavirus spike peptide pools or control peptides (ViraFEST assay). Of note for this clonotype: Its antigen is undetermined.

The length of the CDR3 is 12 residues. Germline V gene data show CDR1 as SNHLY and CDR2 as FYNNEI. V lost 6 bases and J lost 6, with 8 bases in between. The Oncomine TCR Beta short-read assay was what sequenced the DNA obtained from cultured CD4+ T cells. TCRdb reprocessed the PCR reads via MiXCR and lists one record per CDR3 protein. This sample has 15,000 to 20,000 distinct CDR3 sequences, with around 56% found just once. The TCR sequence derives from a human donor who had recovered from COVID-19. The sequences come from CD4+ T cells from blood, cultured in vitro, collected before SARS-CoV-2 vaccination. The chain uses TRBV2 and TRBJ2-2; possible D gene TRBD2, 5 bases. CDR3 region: CASSLDSGELFF. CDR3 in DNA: TGTGCCAGCAGCCTGGACTCCGGGGAGCTGTTTTTT.